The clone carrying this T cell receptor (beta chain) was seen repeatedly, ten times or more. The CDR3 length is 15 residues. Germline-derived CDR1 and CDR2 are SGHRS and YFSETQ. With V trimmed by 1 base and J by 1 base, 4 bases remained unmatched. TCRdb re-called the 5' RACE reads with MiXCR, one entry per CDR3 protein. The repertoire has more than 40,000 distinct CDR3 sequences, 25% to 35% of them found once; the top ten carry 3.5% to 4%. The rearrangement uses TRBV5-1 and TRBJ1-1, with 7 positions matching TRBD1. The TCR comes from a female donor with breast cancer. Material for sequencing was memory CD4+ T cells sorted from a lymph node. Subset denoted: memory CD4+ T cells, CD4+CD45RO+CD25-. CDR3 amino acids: CASSLQGGANTEAFF. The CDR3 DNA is TGCGCCAGCAGCTTGCAAGGGGGCGCGAACACTGAAGCTTTCTTT. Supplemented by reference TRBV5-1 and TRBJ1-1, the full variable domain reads KAGVTQTPRYLIKTRGQQVTLSCSPISGHRSVSWYQQTPGQGLQFLFEYFSETQRNKGNFPGRFSGRQFSNSRSEMNVSTLELGDSALYLCASSLQGGANTEAFFGQGTRLTVV.